A selection of T cell receptor beta chains follows, all from one sample in a study of human thymus T cells. TCRdb's copy holds only in-frame clones and misses some; the assay was immunoSEQ multiplex PCR. The table shows 55,000 to 70,000 clones, with 90% to 95% occurring only once. Sequenced input: blood. These receptors originate from a boy younger than two with a congenital heart defect but otherwise immunologically healthy. The CDR3 runs from the conserved cysteine through the conserved F or W. The order of the fields is V gene, J gene, clone size, D gene, CDR3 protein, CDR3 DNA. The D gene is left open where the match is weak. Expanded clones are given a class, and other clones once, few, many or no size at all.

v_call: TRBV7-8; j_call: TRBJ1-2; clone_size: NA; d_call: NA; cdr3_aa: CASSPSSNYGYTF; cdr3_nt: TGTGCCAGCAGCCCCAGTTCTAACTATGGCTACACCTTC
v_call: TRBV28; j_call: TRBJ2-3; clone_size: NA; d_call: NA; cdr3_aa: CASRRGKDTQYF; cdr3_nt: TGTGCCAGCCGAAGGGGAAAAGATACGCAGTATTTT
v_call: TRBV18; j_call: TRBJ2-3; clone_size: once; d_call: TRBD2; cdr3_aa: CASSPPAGGPDTQYF; cdr3_nt: TGTGCCAGCTCACCACCAGCGGGAGGGCCAGATACGCAGTATTTT
v_call: TRBV6-5; j_call: TRBJ2-3; clone_size: NA; d_call: TRBD2; cdr3_aa: CASAPGLATDTQYF; cdr3_nt: TGTGCCAGCGCTCCCGGACTAGCAACAGATACGCAGTATTTT
v_call: TRBV6-6; j_call: TRBJ1-6; clone_size: few; d_call: NA; cdr3_aa: CASSYSAGSPLHF; cdr3_nt: TGTGCCAGCAGTTACTCAGCAGGGTCACCCCTCCACTTT
v_call: TRBV4-3; j_call: TRBJ2-7; clone_size: NA; d_call: TRBD1; cdr3_aa: CASSQDQGVIYEQYF; cdr3_nt: TGCGCCAGCAGCCAAGATCAGGGGGTAATCTACGAGCAGTACTTC
v_call: TRBV7-9; j_call: TRBJ1-5; clone_size: few; d_call: NA; cdr3_aa: CASSLGDSNQPQHF; cdr3_nt: TGTGCCAGCAGCTTAGGGGACAGCAATCAGCCCCAGCATTTT
v_call: TRBV13; j_call: TRBJ1-3; clone_size: NA; d_call: NA; cdr3_aa: CASEDVSGNTIYF; cdr3_nt: TGTGCCAGTGAGGACGTGAGTGGAAACACCATATATTTT
v_call: TRBV10-3; j_call: TRBJ1-3; clone_size: NA; d_call: TRBD1; cdr3_aa: CAISEQGAGNTIYF; cdr3_nt: TGTGCCATCAGTGAGCAGGGGGCTGGAAACACCATATATTTT
v_call: TRBV5-1; j_call: TRBJ2-7; clone_size: NA; d_call: TRBD2; cdr3_aa: CASSSSGRGINEQYF; cdr3_nt: TGCGCCAGCAGCTCCTCGGGGCGGGGGATAAACGAGCAGTACTTC
v_call: TRBV6-1; j_call: TRBJ2-5; clone_size: NA; d_call: TRBD2; cdr3_aa: CASSRLAGGLETQYF; cdr3_nt: TGTGCCAGCAGTCGTCTAGCGGGAGGGCTAGAGACCCAGTACTTC
v_call: TRBV5-1; j_call: TRBJ2-1; clone_size: NA; d_call: TRBD2; cdr3_aa: CASSPLSSGLHNEQFF; cdr3_nt: TGCGCCAGCAGCCCTTTATCTAGCGGGCTACACAATGAGCAGTTCTTC
v_call: TRBV28; j_call: TRBJ1-5; clone_size: NA; d_call: NA; cdr3_aa: CASSLTRGINQPQHF; cdr3_nt: TGTGCCAGCAGTTTAACGCGGGGAATCAATCAGCCCCAGCATTTT
v_call: TRBV29-1; j_call: TRBJ2-1; clone_size: NA; d_call: NA; cdr3_aa: CSVEIGRQYNEQFF; cdr3_nt: TGCAGCGTTGAAATCGGAAGACAGTACAATGAGCAGTTCTTC
v_call: TRBV19; j_call: TRBJ2-6; clone_size: few; d_call: NA; cdr3_aa: CASSISGANVLTF; cdr3_nt: TGTGCCAGTAGTATAAGCGGGGCCAACGTCCTGACTTTC
v_call: TRBV28; j_call: TRBJ2-7; clone_size: NA; d_call: NA; cdr3_aa: CASSFGTYEQYF; cdr3_nt: TGTGCCAGCAGTTTTGGTACCTACGAGCAGTACTTC
v_call: TRBV5-4; j_call: TRBJ1-1; clone_size: NA; d_call: NA; cdr3_aa: CASTPLEGPGDEAFF; cdr3_nt: TGTGCCAGCACCCCGTTGGAGGGTCCGGGAGATGAAGCTTTCTTT
v_call: TRBV9; j_call: TRBJ2-1; clone_size: NA; d_call: TRBD2; cdr3_aa: CASSVEGGRYYNEQFF; cdr3_nt: TGTGCCAGCAGCGTAGAAGGCGGGAGGTACTACAATGAGCAGTTCTTC
v_call: TRBV6-5; j_call: TRBJ2-1; clone_size: NA; d_call: TRBD2; cdr3_aa: CASSYSRLAGDEQFF; cdr3_nt: TGTGCCAGCAGTTACTCGAGGTTGGCGGGAGATGAGCAGTTCTTC
v_call: TRBV19; j_call: TRBJ2-3; clone_size: once; d_call: TRBD1; cdr3_aa: CASSIGTGSTDTQYF; cdr3_nt: TGTGCCAGTAGTATTGGGACAGGGAGCACAGATACGCAGTATTTT
v_call: TRBV7-9; j_call: TRBJ1-2; clone_size: once; d_call: NA; cdr3_aa: CASSFFGGGRWYDGYTF; cdr3_nt: TGTGCCAGCAGCTTCTTTGGTGGGGGGCGTTGGTACGATGGCTACACCTTC
v_call: TRBV2; j_call: TRBJ1-6; clone_size: NA; d_call: NA; cdr3_aa: CASTRWGPYNSPLHF; cdr3_nt: TGTGCCAGCACCCGATGGGGGCCTTATAATTCACCCCTCCACTTT
v_call: TRBV7-2; j_call: TRBJ2-3; clone_size: NA; d_call: NA; cdr3_aa: CASSETTDTQYF; cdr3_nt: TGTGCCAGCAGCGAAACCACAGATACGCAGTATTTT
v_call: TRBV6-5; j_call: TRBJ2-5; clone_size: NA; d_call: TRBD2; cdr3_aa: CASGGERHQETQYF; cdr3_nt: TGTGCCAGCGGGGGGGAGAGGCACCAAGAGACCCAGTACTTC
v_call: TRBV9; j_call: TRBJ2-1; clone_size: NA; d_call: TRBD2; cdr3_aa: CASSALLAGGFLSSYNEQFF; cdr3_nt: TGTGCCAGCAGCGCTCTCCTAGCGGGAGGGTTCTTAAGCTCCTACAATGAGCAGTTCTTC
v_call: TRBV5-5; j_call: TRBJ2-7; clone_size: NA; d_call: TRBD2; cdr3_aa: CASRPAGGPYEQYF; cdr3_nt: TGTGCCAGCCGCCCGGCGGGAGGTCCCTACGAGCAGTACTTC
v_call: TRBV6-1; j_call: TRBJ2-5; clone_size: NA; d_call: NA; cdr3_aa: CASSDVRTQETQYF; cdr3_nt: TGTGCCAGCAGTGATGTAAGGACCCAAGAGACCCAGTACTTC
v_call: TRBV7-9; j_call: TRBJ2-3; clone_size: NA; d_call: TRBD2; cdr3_aa: CASSFLYTSGRSTDTQYF; cdr3_nt: TGTGCCAGCAGCTTCCTCTATACTAGCGGGAGGTCCACAGATACGCAGTATTTT
v_call: TRBV27; j_call: TRBJ2-3; clone_size: once; d_call: NA; cdr3_aa: CASSFGWRGSSTDTQYF; cdr3_nt: TGTGCCAGCAGTTTTGGGTGGCGGGGCTCTAGCACAGATACGCAGTATTTT
v_call: TRBV5-1; j_call: TRBJ1-1; clone_size: NA; d_call: TRBD1; cdr3_aa: CASSIQGDTEAFF; cdr3_nt: TGCGCCAGCAGTATACAGGGGGACACTGAAGCTTTCTTT
v_call: TRBV4-3; j_call: TRBJ2-3; clone_size: NA; d_call: NA; cdr3_aa: CASSQDQGRFPTQYF; cdr3_nt: TGCGCCAGCAGCCAAGATCAAGGCAGGTTTCCTACGCAGTATTTT
v_call: TRBV15; j_call: TRBJ2-6; clone_size: NA; d_call: NA; cdr3_aa: CATSRRREGANVLTF; cdr3_nt: TGTGCCACCAGCAGACGAAGGGAGGGGGCCAACGTCCTGACTTTC
v_call: TRBV7-2; j_call: TRBJ1-3; clone_size: NA; d_call: NA; cdr3_aa: CASSLVATRGGNTIYF; cdr3_nt: TGTGCCAGCAGCTTAGTAGCCACGCGGGGTGGAAACACCATATATTTT
v_call: TRBV4-1; j_call: TRBJ1-2; clone_size: NA; d_call: TRBD1; cdr3_aa: CASSYGQGSNYGYTF; cdr3_nt: TGCGCCAGCAGCTATGGACAGGGGTCTAACTATGGCTACACCTTC
v_call: TRBV7-9; j_call: TRBJ1-6; clone_size: NA; d_call: NA; cdr3_aa: CASSSLGSYNSPLHF; cdr3_nt: TGTGCCAGCAGCTCCCTGGGGTCCTATAATTCACCCCTCCACTTT
v_call: TRBV10-3; j_call: TRBJ2-5; clone_size: NA; d_call: TRBD2; cdr3_aa: CAISGTSFQETQYF; cdr3_nt: TGTGCCATCAGTGGGACTAGCTTTCAAGAGACCCAGTACTTC
v_call: TRBV4-1; j_call: TRBJ2-7; clone_size: once; d_call: NA; cdr3_aa: CASSQVSVPGSPAGYEQYF; cdr3_nt: TGCGCCAGCAGCCAAGTTTCAGTCCCCGGCAGCCCGGCGGGCTACGAGCAGTACTTC
v_call: TRBV9; j_call: TRBJ1-2; clone_size: NA; d_call: NA; cdr3_aa: CASSVGGKYTF; cdr3_nt: TGTGCCAGCAGCGTCGGGGGCAAGTACACCTTC
v_call: TRBV28; j_call: TRBJ2-2; clone_size: NA; d_call: TRBD1; cdr3_aa: CASSFEGQIVSGELFF; cdr3_nt: TGTGCCAGCAGTTTTGAGGGACAGATAGTAAGCGGGGAGCTGTTTTTT
v_call: TRBV27; j_call: TRBJ2-3; clone_size: NA; d_call: TRBD1; cdr3_aa: CASTILGTGFTSTDTQYF; cdr3_nt: TGTGCCAGCACCATTTTGGGGACAGGGTTTACTAGCACAGATACGCAGTATTTT
v_call: TRBV10-2; j_call: TRBJ1-1; clone_size: NA; d_call: TRBD1; cdr3_aa: CASNGTGESDTEAFF; cdr3_nt: TGCGCCAGCAACGGGACAGGGGAATCGGACACTGAAGCTTTCTTT
v_call: TRBV27; j_call: TRBJ2-5; clone_size: NA; d_call: NA; cdr3_aa: CASSLRGRPETQYF; cdr3_nt: TGTGCCAGCAGTTTACGGGGGCGACCAGAGACCCAGTACTTC
v_call: TRBV28; j_call: TRBJ2-7; clone_size: NA; d_call: NA; cdr3_aa: CASSSNYEQYF; cdr3_nt: TGTGCCAGCAGTTCGAACTACGAGCAGTACTTC
v_call: TRBV5-4; j_call: TRBJ2-5; clone_size: NA; d_call: TRBD2; cdr3_aa: CASSWAGGRETQYF; cdr3_nt: TGTGCCAGCAGCTGGGCGGGGGGGCGAGAGACCCAGTACTTC
v_call: TRBV7-9; j_call: TRBJ1-2; clone_size: NA; d_call: NA; cdr3_aa: CASSLVPRQNYGYTF; cdr3_nt: TGTGCCAGCAGCCTAGTCCCTAGACAGAACTATGGCTACACCTTC
v_call: TRBV4-2; j_call: TRBJ2-3; clone_size: NA; d_call: TRBD2; cdr3_aa: CASKPAGVTDTQYF; cdr3_nt: TGTGCCAGCAAGCCAGCGGGGGTTACAGATACGCAGTATTTT
v_call: TRBV7-2; j_call: TRBJ2-3; clone_size: NA; d_call: NA; cdr3_aa: CASSLAIGTDTQYF; cdr3_nt: TGTGCCAGCAGCTTAGCAATCGGTACAGATACGCAGTATTTT
v_call: TRBV11-2; j_call: TRBJ2-5; clone_size: NA; d_call: TRBD2; cdr3_aa: CASSGRLAGGGETQYF; cdr3_nt: TGTGCCAGCAGCGGTCGACTAGCGGGAGGAGGGGAGACCCAGTACTTC
v_call: TRBV28; j_call: TRBJ1-2; clone_size: NA; d_call: NA; cdr3_aa: CASSLSGLHYGYTF; cdr3_nt: TGTGCCAGCAGTCTTTCGGGACTGCACTATGGCTACACCTTC
v_call: TRBV28; j_call: TRBJ1-4; clone_size: NA; d_call: TRBD1; cdr3_aa: CAASTGRVEKLFF; cdr3_nt: TGTGCCGCCTCGACAGGGAGGGTAGAAAAACTGTTTTTT
v_call: TRBV30; j_call: TRBJ1-4; clone_size: NA; d_call: NA; cdr3_aa: CAWSVGRWNEKLFF; cdr3_nt: TGTGCCTGGAGTGTGGGGCGGTGGAATGAAAAACTGTTTTTT
v_call: TRBV6-5; j_call: TRBJ2-7; clone_size: NA; d_call: TRBD1; cdr3_aa: CASSRGREQYF; cdr3_nt: TGTGCCAGCAGCAGGGGGCGCGAGCAGTACTTC
v_call: TRBV6-4; j_call: TRBJ1-2; clone_size: NA; d_call: TRBD1; cdr3_aa: CASSEGTGPYGYTF; cdr3_nt: TGTGCCAGCAGTGAAGGGACAGGCCCCTATGGCTACACCTTC
v_call: TRBV7-2; j_call: TRBJ1-1; clone_size: NA; d_call: NA; cdr3_aa: CASSLGGLNTEAFF; cdr3_nt: TGTGCCAGCAGCTTAGGCGGCTTGAACACTGAAGCTTTCTTT
v_call: TRBV30; j_call: TRBJ2-3; clone_size: once; d_call: TRBD1; cdr3_aa: CAWSGGTGTDTQYF; cdr3_nt: TGTGCCTGGAGTGGCGGGACAGGGACAGATACGCAGTATTTT